The rows below give T cell receptor beta chains drawn from one sample of a study of cytomegalovirus exposure and HLA in healthy donors. TCRdb's table, derived via immunoSEQ multiplex PCR, lists solely in-frame clones and lacks some. The sample gives more than 110,000 clones, around 80% of which show up once; about 2.2% is in the top ten. The sample was PBMCs. The origin of the receptors is a man over 45 in good health and CMV-seronegative. Each CDR3 is given with its conserved first and last residue. The D gene is left open where the match is weak. Clone size is shown for a subset of rows, as once, few, many or a class of expanded clone.

d_call j_call clone_size v_call cdr3_nt cdr3_aa
TRBD1 TRBJ2-2 NA TRBV6-6 TGTGCCAGCAGTTACTCGACAGGGTTGGGGCCCGGGGAGCTGTTTTTT CASSYSTGLGPGELFF
TRBD1 TRBJ1-4 NA TRBV5-6 TGTGCCAGCAGCACATGGACAGGGGGTTGGTATGCAACTAATGAAAAACTGTTTTTT CASSTWTGGWYATNEKLFF
NA TRBJ2-3 NA TRBV4-1 TGCGCCAGCAGCCAAGGTAGCGAGTGGGGGGCAGATACGCAGTATTTT CASSQGSEWGADTQYF
TRBD1 TRBJ2-7 few TRBV28 TGTGCCAGCAGCCAAGGGACAGAAATTAACGAGCAGTACTTC CASSQGTEINEQYF
NA TRBJ2-5 NA TRBV6-5 TGTGCCAGCAATCCAGGGGGGCGTAGCATCGAGACCCAGTACTTC CASNPGGRSIETQYF
NA TRBJ1-1 few TRBV7-9 TGTGCCAGCAGCTTACAGAACACTGAAGCTTTCTTT CASSLQNTEAFF
TRBD1 TRBJ1-1 NA TRBV7-2 TGTGCCAGCAGCTTAAGGGGGCTTGACACTGAAGCTTTCTTT CASSLRGLDTEAFF
NA TRBJ2-1 NA TRBV7-6 TGTGCCAGCAGCTTAGACTTCAGGAATTACAATGAGCAGTTCTTC CASSLDFRNYNEQFF
TRBD2 TRBJ2-3 NA TRBV11-3 TGTGCCAGCAGCACGGGACTAGCGGGAGGAGCCACAGATACGCAGTATTTT CASSTGLAGGATDTQYF
NA TRBJ2-7 NA TRBV30 TGTGCCGATAGGGACACCCCCTACGAGCAGTACTTC CADRDTPYEQYF
NA TRBJ1-2 NA TRBV7-9 TGTGCCAGCAGCTCGGCGATCGGGGGGTACTATGGCTACACCTTC CASSSAIGGYYGYTF
TRBD2 TRBJ2-2 NA TRBV30 TGTGCCTGGAGTGTACGGGCGGGAGGGCTCGGCGGGGAGCTGTTTTTT CAWSVRAGGLGGELFF
NA TRBJ2-6 NA TRBV19 TGTGCCAGTAGTATAACGTCGGCCGGGGGGGCCAACGTCCTGACTTTC CASSITSAGGANVLTF
TRBD2 TRBJ2-3 NA TRBV5-4 TGTGCCAGCAGCTCGGGACTAGCGGGAATGGATACGCAGTATTTT CASSSGLAGMDTQYF
NA TRBJ2-5 NA TRBV19 TGTGCCAGTAGTATGGGGCGGCAAGAGACCCAGTACTTC CASSMGRQETQYF
TRBD1 TRBJ1-1 few TRBV27 TGTGCCAGCAGACCCCTCCGGACAGGGGAGAACACTGAAGCTTTCTTT CASRPLRTGENTEAFF
NA TRBJ2-5 once TRBV5-1 TGCGCCAGCAGCTTGCGGGGGGCCGCCCAAGGAGAGACCCAGTACTTC CASSLRGAAQGETQYF
NA TRBJ2-5 NA TRBV5-5 TGTGCCAGCAGCCCTACCGGGGGTCGTTTAAGAGAGACCCAGTACTTC CASSPTGGRLRETQYF
TRBD2 TRBJ2-7 NA TRBV5-1 TGCGCCAGCAGCTTGGATGGTAGCGGGACCTACGAGCAGTACTTC CASSLDGSGTYEQYF
TRBD1 TRBJ1-5 NA TRBV19 TGTGCCAGTAGTATTGACAGGGGAGACCTTCAGCCCCAGCATTTT CASSIDRGDLQPQHF
TRBD1 TRBJ2-7 NA TRBV9 TGTGCCAGCAGCGTAGGGACAGGGGTGGACTCCTACGAGCAGTACTTC CASSVGTGVDSYEQYF
NA TRBJ2-5 NA TRBV4-1 TGCGCCAGCAGCCGCGAACCAGATAACTCACACCAGGGGACCCAGTACTTC CASSREPDNSHQGTQYF
TRBD1 TRBJ2-1 NA TRBV5-1 TGCGCCAGCAGCACAGGACAGGGGGCTGTCTACAATGAGCAGTTCTTC CASSTGQGAVYNEQFF
NA TRBJ2-5 NA TRBV4-2 TGTGCCAGCAGCCAAGATCTGAGGGAGACCCAGTACTTC CASSQDLRETQYF
TRBD2 TRBJ2-7 NA TRBV5-5 TGTGCCAGCTCACGGGCTAGCGGGAGTTACGAGCAGTACTTC CASSRASGSYEQYF
TRBD1 TRBJ2-5 NA TRBV5-1 TGCGCCAGCAGCTTCTCAGGGGGCCTTGTGGAGACCCAGTACTTC CASSFSGGLVETQYF
NA TRBJ2-7 NA TRBV29-1 TGCAGCGTTTCCGGGACAAAGAGCTCCTACGAGCAGTACTTC CSVSGTKSSYEQYF
TRBD1 TRBJ1-1 NA TRBV5-1 TGCGCCAGCAGCCCTGGGACAGAAGGCACTGAAGCTTTCTTT CASSPGTEGTEAFF
TRBD1 TRBJ2-7 NA TRBV5-1 TGCGCCAGCAGCCCGGGGACAGGAAATCCCTACGAGCAGTACTTC CASSPGTGNPYEQYF
TRBD1 TRBJ2-5 once TRBV2 TGTGCCAGCAGTAAGGACAGGGCATCGGAGACCCAGTACTTC CASSKDRASETQYF
NA TRBJ1-2 NA TRBV5-4 TGTGCCAGCAGCTCGGTCGGGAGCTGTGGCTACACCTTC CASSSVGSCGYTF
NA TRBJ2-7 NA TRBV28 TGTGCCAGCAGTTCGTATCACTTTTACGAGCAGTACTTC CASSSYHFYEQYF
TRBD1 TRBJ2-7 NA TRBV5-4 TGTGCCAGCAGCCCCCGGGACAGGGACGAGCAGTACTTC CASSPRDRDEQYF
NA TRBJ1-3 NA TRBV2 TGTGCCAGTCGTGAGGGCTCTGGAAACACCATATATTTT CASREGSGNTIYF
TRBD2 TRBJ2-3 NA TRBV7-9 TGTGCCAGCAGCTTACGCGCTCCGGGGGGGGCACGAGATACGCAGTATTTT CASSLRAPGGARDTQYF
TRBD1 TRBJ1-1 NA TRBV4-1 TGCGCCAGCAGCCAAAGCCCGGGACAGGGGGCTGCTGAAGCTTTCTTT CASSQSPGQGAAEAFF
NA TRBJ2-3 few TRBV7-9 TGTGCCAGCAGCTTAGGAGGGTCGGGCACAGATACGCAGTATTTT CASSLGGSGTDTQYF
NA TRBJ1-1 NA TRBV2 TGTGCCAGCAGCGCGGGACCCCCCAACACTGAAGCTTTCTTT CASSAGPPNTEAFF
NA TRBJ1-1 NA TRBV11-1 TGTGCCAGCAGCTTGGAGGGCGGGGGACCAACTCCGAACACTGAAGCTTTCTTT CASSLEGGGPTPNTEAFF
NA TRBJ1-1 NA TRBV9 TGTGCCAGCAGCGTAGGTTTGCAACAGACTGAAGCTTTCTTT CASSVGLQQTEAFF
TRBD1 TRBJ2-4 NA TRBV27 TGTGCCAGCAGTTGGGGACAGGGGGCAGACATTCAGTACTTC CASSWGQGADIQYF
NA TRBJ2-7 NA TRBV27 TGTGCCAGCAGACAAAGGGGATCGACAGGTAACGAGCAGTACTTC CASRQRGSTGNEQYF
NA TRBJ1-1 NA TRBV2 TGTGCCAGCAGTGCGGACAGCACACACACTGAAGCTTTCTTT CASSADSTHTEAFF
NA TRBJ2-2 NA TRBV7-2 TGTGCCAGCAGCTTAAAGAGAGGGCAGGGGATCCGCACCGGGGAGCTGTTTTTT CASSLKRGQGIRTGELFF
TRBD2 TRBJ2-1 NA TRBV7-3 TGTGCCAGCAGCTTAAATCCGCTAGCGGGGGGTAATGAGCAGTTCTTC CASSLNPLAGGNEQFF
NA TRBJ1-1 NA TRBV29-1 TGCAGCGTTGAAGCCTTAGGGGTCGTGGGGACTGAAGCTTTCTTT CSVEALGVVGTEAFF
NA TRBJ1-4 once TRBV5-5 TGTGCCAGCAGCCCCGCCGGACAGCCGTCTAATGAAAAACTGTTTTTT CASSPAGQPSNEKLFF
TRBD1 TRBJ1-3 NA TRBV27 TGTGCCAGCAGCCGACAGGGCATTCTCTCTGGAAACACCATATATTTT CASSRQGILSGNTIYF
TRBD2 TRBJ2-5 NA TRBV6-5 TGTGCCAGCAGTTACTCGAAGCGGGGGGGCCGGGAGACCCAGTACTTC CASSYSKRGGRETQYF
NA TRBJ2-5 NA TRBV5-4 TGTGCCAGCAGCTTGGGGCGGGCCCAAGAGACCCAGTACTTC CASSLGRAQETQYF
TRBD1 TRBJ2-7 NA TRBV27 TGTGCCAGCAGTTTCGGACAGGGAAGAGAGCAGTACTTC CASSFGQGREQYF
TRBD1 TRBJ1-1 few TRBV6-1 TGTGCCAGCGGGACAGGCTGGGGCGCTGAAGCTTTCTTT CASGTGWGAEAFF
NA TRBJ1-6 NA TRBV30 TGTGCCTGGAAGGAGACAGTCAATTCACCCCTCCACTTT CAWKETVNSPLHF